The clone carrying this T cell receptor beta chain was observed a single time. Its target is not known. This CDR3 is 14 amino acids long. V dropped 4 bases and J dropped 6; count of bases not matched to a gene: 6. Germline CDR1 is SGHNT and CDR2 is YYREEE (reference sequence). This specimen belongs to a study of OX40 agonist ivuxolimab in advanced cancers. Study-wide results and caveats: Expanded clones tended on average to be more numerous among CD8+ T cells than CD4+.

The data were produced by immunoSEQ multiplex PCR, yet TCRdb's version contains in-frame clones alone and is incomplete. The sample lists roughly 60,000 clones, 85% seen once, with 4% in the top ten. The source material was CD4+ or CD8+ T cells sorted from blood, sampled in a trial of the OX40 agonist ivuxolimab. The sequence came from an adult with an advanced solid tumor such as melanoma, head and neck, liver or kidney cancer. This sequence joins TRBV5-4 and TRBJ2-2, with 7 positions matching TRBD1. The DNA for the CDR3 is TGTGCCAGCAGCGACACGACAGGGTCCGGGGAGCTGTTTTTT. This encodes CASSDTTGSGELFF. The full variable domain, its missing parts supplied by reference TRBV5-4 and TRBJ2-2, is ETGVTQSPTHLIKTRGQQVTLRCSSQSGHNTVSWYQQALGQGPQFIFQYYREEENGRGNFPPRFSGLQFPNYSSELNVNALELDDSALYLCASSDTTGSGELFFGEGSRLTVL.